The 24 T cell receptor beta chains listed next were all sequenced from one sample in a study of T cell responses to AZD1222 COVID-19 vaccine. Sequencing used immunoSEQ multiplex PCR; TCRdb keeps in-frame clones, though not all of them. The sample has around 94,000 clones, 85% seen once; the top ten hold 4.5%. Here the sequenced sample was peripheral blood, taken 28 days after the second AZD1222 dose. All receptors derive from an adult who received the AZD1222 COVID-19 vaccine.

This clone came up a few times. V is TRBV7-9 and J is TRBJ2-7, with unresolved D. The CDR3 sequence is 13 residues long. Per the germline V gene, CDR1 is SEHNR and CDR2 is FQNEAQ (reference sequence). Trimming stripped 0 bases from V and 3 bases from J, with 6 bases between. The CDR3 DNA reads TGTGCCAGCAGCTTAGCGGTGAACTACGAGCAGTACTTC. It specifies CASSLAVNYEQYF.

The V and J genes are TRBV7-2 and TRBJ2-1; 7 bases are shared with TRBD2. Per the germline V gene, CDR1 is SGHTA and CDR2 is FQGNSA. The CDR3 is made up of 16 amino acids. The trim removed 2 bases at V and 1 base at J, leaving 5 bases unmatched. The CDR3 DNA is TGTGCCAGCAGCTTATTTGCAGCGGGGTCCTACAATGAGCAGTTCTTC. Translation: CASSLFAAGSYNEQFF.

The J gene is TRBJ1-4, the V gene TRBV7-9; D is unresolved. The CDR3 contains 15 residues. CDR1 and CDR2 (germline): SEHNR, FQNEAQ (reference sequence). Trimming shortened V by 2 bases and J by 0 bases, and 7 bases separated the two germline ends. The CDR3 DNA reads TGTGCCAGCAGCTTATCTGCGTCAACTAATGAAAAACTGTTTTTT. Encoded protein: CASSLSASTNEKLFF. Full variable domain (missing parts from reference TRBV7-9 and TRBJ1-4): DTGVSQNPRHKITKRGQNVTFRCDPISEHNRLYWYRQTLGQGPEFLTYFQNEAQLEKSRLLSDRFSAERPKGSFSTLEIQRTEQGDSAMYLCASSLSASTNEKLFFGSGTQLSVL.

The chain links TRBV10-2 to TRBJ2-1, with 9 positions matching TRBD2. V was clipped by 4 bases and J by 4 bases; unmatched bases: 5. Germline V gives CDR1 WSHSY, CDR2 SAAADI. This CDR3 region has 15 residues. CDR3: CASSGAGGIYNEQFF. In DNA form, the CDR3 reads TGCGCCAGCAGTGGGGCGGGGGGGATTTACAATGAGCAGTTCTTC.

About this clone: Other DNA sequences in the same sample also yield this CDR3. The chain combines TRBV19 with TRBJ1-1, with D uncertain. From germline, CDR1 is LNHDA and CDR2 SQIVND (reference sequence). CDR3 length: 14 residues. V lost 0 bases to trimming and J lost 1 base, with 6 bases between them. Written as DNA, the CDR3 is TGTGCCAGTAGTATAGATCGAGGGAACACTGAAGCTTTCTTT. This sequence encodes CASSIDRGNTEAFF.

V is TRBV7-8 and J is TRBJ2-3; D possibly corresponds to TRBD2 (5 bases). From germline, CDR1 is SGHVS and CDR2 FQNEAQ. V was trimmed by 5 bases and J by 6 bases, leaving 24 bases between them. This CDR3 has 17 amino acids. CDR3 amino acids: CASSDKPGLIPPDTQYF. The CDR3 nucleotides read TGTGCCAGCAGCGACAAGCCGGGATTAATCCCCCCCGATACGCAGTATTTT.

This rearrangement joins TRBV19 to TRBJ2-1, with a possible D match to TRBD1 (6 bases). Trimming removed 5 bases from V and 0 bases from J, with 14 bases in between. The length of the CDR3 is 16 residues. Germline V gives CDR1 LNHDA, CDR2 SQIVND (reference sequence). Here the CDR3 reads CASSPGHPSSYNEQFF. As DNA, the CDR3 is TGTGCCAGTAGTCCGGGACACCCGAGCTCCTACAATGAGCAGTTCTTC.

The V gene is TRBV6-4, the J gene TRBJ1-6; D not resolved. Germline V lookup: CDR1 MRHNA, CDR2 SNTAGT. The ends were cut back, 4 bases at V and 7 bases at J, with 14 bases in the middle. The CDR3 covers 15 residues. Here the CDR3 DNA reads TGTGCCAGCAGTGTGGAGCAAAACGGAAATTCACCCCTCCACTTT. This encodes CASSVEQNGNSPLHF.

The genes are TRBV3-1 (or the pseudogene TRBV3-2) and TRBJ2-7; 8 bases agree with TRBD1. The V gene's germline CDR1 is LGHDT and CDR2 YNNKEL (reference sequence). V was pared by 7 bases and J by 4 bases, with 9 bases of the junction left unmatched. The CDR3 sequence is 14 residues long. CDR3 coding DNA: TGTGCCAGCACCCCCGGGACAGGACTTTACGAGCAGTACTTC. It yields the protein CASTPGTGLYEQYF.

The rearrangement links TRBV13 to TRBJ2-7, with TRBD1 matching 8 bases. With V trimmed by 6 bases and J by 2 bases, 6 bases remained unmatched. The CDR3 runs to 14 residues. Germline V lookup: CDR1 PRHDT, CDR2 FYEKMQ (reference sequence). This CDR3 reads CASSLQGGAYEQYF. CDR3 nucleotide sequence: TGTGCCAGCAGTTTACAGGGGGGCGCCTACGAGCAGTACTTC.

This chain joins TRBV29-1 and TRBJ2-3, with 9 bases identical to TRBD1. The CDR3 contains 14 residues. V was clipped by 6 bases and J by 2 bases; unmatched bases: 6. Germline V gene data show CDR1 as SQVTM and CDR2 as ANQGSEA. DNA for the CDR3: TGCAGCGTGTGGGGACAGGGAGTCACAGATACGCAGTATTTT. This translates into CSVWGQGVTDTQYF.

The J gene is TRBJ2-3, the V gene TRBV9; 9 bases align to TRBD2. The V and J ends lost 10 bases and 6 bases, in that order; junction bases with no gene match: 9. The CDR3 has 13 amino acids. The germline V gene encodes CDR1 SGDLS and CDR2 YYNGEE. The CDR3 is CASNSGRGDTQYF. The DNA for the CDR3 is TGTGCCTCAAATAGCGGGAGAGGGGATACGCAGTATTTT. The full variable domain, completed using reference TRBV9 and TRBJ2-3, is DSGVTQTPKHLITATGQRVTLRCSPRSGDLSVYWYQQSLDQGLQFLIQYYNGEERAKGNILERFSAQQFPDLHSELNLSSLELGDSALYFCASNSGRGDTQYFGPGTRLTVL.

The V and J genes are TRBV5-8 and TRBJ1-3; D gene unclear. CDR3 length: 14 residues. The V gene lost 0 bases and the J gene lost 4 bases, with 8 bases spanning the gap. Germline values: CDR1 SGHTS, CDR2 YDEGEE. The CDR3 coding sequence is TGTGCCAGCAGCTTGGCACACACCGGAAACACCATATATTTT. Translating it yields CASSLAHTGNTIYF. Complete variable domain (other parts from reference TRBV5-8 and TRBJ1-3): EAGVTQSPTHLIKTRGQQATLRCSPISGHTSVYWYQQALGLGLQFLLWYDEGEERNRGNFPPRFSGRQFPNYSSELNVNALELEDSALYLCASSLAHTGNTIYFGEGSWLTVV.

CDR3 sequence: CASRTGAAYEQYF. The CDR3 DNA follows: TGCGCCAGCAGGACAGGGGCGGCCTACGAGCAGTACTTC. This chain uses TRBV5-1 with TRBJ2-7; the match to TRBD1 covers 8 bases. Trimming at V came to 5 bases and at J to 2 bases, leaving 3 bases not matched to a gene. Germline V gene sequence: CDR1 SGHRS, CDR2 YFSETQ. This CDR3 has 13 residues. Drawing the rest from reference TRBV5-1 and TRBJ2-7, the complete variable domain is KAGVTQTPRYLIKTRGQQVTLSCSPISGHRSVSWYQQTPGQGLQFLFEYFSETQRNKGNFPGRFSGRQFSNSRSEMNVSTLELGDSALYLCASRTGAAYEQYFGPGTRLTVT.

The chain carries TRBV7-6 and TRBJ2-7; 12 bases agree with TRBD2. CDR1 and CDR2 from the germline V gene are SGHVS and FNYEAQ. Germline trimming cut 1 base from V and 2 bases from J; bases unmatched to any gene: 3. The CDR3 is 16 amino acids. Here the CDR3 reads CASSLGASGRAYEQYF. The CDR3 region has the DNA TGTGCCAGCAGCTTAGGGGCTAGCGGGAGGGCCTACGAGCAGTACTTC.

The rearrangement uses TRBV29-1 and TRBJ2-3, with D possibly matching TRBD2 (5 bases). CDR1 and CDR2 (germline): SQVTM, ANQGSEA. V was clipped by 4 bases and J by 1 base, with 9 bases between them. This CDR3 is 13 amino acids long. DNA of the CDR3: TGCAGCGTTGGGGGTAGCGGCACAGATACGCAGTATTTT. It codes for CSVGGSGTDTQYF.

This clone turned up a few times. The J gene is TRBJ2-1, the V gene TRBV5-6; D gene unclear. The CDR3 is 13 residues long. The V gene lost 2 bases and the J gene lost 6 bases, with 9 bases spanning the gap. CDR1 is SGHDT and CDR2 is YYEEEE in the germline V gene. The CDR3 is CASSLASGNEQFF. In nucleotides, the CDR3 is TGTGCCAGCAGCTTAGCGTCCGGCAATGAGCAGTTCTTC.

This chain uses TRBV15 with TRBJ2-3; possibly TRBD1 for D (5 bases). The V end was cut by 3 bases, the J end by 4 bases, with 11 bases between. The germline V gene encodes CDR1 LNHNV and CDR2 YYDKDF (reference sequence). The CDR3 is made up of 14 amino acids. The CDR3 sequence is CATSRAGFPDTQYF. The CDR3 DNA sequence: TGTGCCACCAGCAGGGCAGGGTTTCCAGATACGCAGTATTTT.

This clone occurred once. The DNA of the CDR3 is TGTGCCTGGACTACCCTTGGTACTGAAGCTTTCTTT. As protein: CAWTTLGTEAFF. The rearrangement joins TRBV30 to TRBJ1-1; no clear D. This CDR3 comprises 12 residues. Deletions cut 4 bases from V and 5 bases from J, with 11 bases between. CDR1 is GTSNPN and CDR2 is SVGIG in the germline V gene (reference sequence). Variable domain in full (rest from reference TRBV30 and TRBJ1-1): SQTIHQWPATLVQPVGSPLSLECTVEGTSNPNLYWYRQAAGRGLQLLFYSVGIGQISSEVPQNLSASRPQDRQFILSSKKLLLSDSGFYLCAWTTLGTEAFFGQGTRLTVV.

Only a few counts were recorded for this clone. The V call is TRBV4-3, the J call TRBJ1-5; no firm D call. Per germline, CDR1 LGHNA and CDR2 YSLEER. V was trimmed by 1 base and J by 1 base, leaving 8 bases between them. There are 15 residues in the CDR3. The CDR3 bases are TGCGCCAGCAGCCAAGTAAGATCGAGCAATCAGCCCCAGCATTTT. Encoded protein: CASSQVRSSNQPQHF.

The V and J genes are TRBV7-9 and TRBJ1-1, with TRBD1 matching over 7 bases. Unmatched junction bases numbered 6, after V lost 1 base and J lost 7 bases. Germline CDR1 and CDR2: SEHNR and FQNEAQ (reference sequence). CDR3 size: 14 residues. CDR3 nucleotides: TGTGCCAGCAGCTTAGTAAACAGGGGTGATGAAGCTTTCTTT. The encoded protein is CASSLVNRGDEAFF.

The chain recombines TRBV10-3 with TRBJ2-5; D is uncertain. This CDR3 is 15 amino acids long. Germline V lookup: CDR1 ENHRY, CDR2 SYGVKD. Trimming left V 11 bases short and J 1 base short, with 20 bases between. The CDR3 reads CAASLVAGTQETQYF. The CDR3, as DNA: TGTGCCGCCTCCTTGGTAGCCGGCACCCAAGAGACCCAGTACTTC.

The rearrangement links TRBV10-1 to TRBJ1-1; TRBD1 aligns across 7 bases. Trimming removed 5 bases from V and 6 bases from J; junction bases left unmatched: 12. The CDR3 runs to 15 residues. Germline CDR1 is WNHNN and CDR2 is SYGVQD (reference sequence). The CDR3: CASSSSARGFAEAFF. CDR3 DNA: TGCGCCAGCAGTTCCTCGGCCAGGGGGTTCGCTGAAGCTTTCTTT.

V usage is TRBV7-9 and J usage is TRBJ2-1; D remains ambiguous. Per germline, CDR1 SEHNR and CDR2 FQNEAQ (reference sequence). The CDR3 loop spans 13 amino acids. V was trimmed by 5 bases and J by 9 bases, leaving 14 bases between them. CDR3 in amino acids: CASSEDWAIEQFF. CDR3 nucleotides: TGTGCCAGCAGCGAAGACTGGGCTATTGAGCAGTTCTTC.